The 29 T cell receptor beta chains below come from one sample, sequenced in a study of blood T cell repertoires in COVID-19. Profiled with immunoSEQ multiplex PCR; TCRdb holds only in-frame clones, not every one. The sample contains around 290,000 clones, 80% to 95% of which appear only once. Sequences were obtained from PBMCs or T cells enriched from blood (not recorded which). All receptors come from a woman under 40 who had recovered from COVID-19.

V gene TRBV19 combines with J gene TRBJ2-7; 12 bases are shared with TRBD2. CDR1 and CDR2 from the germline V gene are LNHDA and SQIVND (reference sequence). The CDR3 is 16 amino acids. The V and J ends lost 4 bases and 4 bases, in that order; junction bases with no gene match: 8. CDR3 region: CASSKSSSGRGYEQYF. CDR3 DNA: TGTGCCAGTAGTAAATCTTCTAGCGGGAGGGGGTACGAGCAGTACTTC.

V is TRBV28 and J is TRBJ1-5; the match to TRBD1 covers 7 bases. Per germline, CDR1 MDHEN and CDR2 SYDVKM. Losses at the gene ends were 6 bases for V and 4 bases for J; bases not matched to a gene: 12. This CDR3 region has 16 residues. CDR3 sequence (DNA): TGTGCCAGCAGCCCACCAGGGGGTGTGGGGAATCAGCCCCAGCATTTT. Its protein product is CASSPPGGVGNQPQHF.

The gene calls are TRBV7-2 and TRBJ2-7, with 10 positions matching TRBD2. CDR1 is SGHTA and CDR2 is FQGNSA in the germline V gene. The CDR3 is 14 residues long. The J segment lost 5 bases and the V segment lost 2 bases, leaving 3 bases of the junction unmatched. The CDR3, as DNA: TGTGCCAGCAGCTTACGGACTAGCGGCCACGAGCAGTACTTC. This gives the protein CASSLRTSGHEQYF.

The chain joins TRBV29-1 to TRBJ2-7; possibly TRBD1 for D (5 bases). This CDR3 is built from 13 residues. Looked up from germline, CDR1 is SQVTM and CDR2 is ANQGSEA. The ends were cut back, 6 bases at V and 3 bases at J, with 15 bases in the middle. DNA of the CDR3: TGCAGCGTAAGCCGTGACAGCTACTACGAGCAGTACTTC. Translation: CSVSRDSYYEQYF.

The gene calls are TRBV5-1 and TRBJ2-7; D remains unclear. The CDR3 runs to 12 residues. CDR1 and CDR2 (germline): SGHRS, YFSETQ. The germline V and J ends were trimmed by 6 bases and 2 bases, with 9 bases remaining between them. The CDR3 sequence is CASTSSAYEQYF. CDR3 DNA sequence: TGCGCCAGCACCTCGAGCGCCTACGAGCAGTACTTC.

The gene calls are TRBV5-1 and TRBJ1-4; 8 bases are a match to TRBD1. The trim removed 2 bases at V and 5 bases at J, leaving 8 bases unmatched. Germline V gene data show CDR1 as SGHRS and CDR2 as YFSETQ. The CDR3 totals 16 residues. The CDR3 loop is CASSLLTGTGNEKLFF. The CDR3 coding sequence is TGCGCCAGCAGCTTATTGACCGGGACAGGAAATGAAAAACTGTTTTTT.

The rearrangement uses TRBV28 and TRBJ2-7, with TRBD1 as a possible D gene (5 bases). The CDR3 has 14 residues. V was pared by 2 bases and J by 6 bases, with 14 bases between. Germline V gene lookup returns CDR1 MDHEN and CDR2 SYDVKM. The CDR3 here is CASSLQGRLLEQYF. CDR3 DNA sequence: TGTGCCAGCAGTTTACAGGGCAGGCTCCTCGAGCAGTACTTC.

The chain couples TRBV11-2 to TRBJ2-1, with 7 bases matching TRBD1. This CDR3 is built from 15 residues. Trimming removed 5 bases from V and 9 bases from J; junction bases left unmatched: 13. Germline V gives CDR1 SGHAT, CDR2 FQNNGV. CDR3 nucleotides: TGTGCCAGCAGCCCAAACCGGGACAGTTCAGGTGAGCAGTTCTTC. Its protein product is CASSPNRDSSGEQFF. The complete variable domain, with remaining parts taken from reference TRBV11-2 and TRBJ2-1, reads EAGVAQSPRYKIIEKRQSVAFWCNPISGHATLYWYQQILGQGPKLLIQFQNNGVVDDSQLPKDRFSAERLKGVDSTLKIQPAKLEDSAVYLCASSPNRDSSGEQFFGPGTRLTVL.

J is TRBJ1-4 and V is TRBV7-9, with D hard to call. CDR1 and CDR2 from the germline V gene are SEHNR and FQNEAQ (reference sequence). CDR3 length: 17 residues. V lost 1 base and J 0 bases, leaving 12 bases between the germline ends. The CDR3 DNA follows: TGTGCCAGCAGCTTAGTGCGCGGGCAGGCAACTAATGAAAAACTGTTTTTT. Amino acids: CASSLVRGQATNEKLFF. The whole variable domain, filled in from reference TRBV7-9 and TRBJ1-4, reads DTGVSQNPRHKITKRGQNVTFRCDPISEHNRLYWYRQTLGQGPEFLTYFQNEAQLEKSRLLSDRFSAERPKGSFSTLEIQRTEQGDSAMYLCASSLVRGQATNEKLFFGSGTQLSVL.

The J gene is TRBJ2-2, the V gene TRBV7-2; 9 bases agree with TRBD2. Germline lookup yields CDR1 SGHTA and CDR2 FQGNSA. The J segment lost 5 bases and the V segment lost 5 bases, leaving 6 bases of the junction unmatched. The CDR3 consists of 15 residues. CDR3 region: CASSILAGRTGELFF. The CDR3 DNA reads TGTGCCAGCAGCATCCTAGCGGGACGGACCGGGGAGCTGTTTTTT. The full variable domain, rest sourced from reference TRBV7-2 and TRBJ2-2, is GAGVSQSPSNKVTEKGKDVELRCDPISGHTALYWYRQSLGQGLEFLIYFQGNSAPDKSGLPSDRFSAERTGGSVSTLTIQRTQQEDSAVYLCASSILAGRTGELFFGEGSRLTVL.

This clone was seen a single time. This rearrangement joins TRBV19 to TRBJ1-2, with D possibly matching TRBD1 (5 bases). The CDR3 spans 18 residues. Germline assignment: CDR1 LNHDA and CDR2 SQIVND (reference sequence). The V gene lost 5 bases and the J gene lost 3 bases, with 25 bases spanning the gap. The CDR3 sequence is CASSSSPGDHASYYGYTF. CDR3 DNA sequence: TGTGCCAGTAGTTCCAGTCCGGGGGATCACGCGAGCTACTATGGCTACACCTTC.

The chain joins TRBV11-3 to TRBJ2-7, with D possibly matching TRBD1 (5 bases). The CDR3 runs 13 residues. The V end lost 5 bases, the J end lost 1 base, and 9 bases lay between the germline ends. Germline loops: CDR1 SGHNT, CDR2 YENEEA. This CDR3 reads CASSMTASYEQYF. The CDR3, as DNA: TGTGCCAGCAGCATGACAGCGTCCTACGAGCAGTACTTC.

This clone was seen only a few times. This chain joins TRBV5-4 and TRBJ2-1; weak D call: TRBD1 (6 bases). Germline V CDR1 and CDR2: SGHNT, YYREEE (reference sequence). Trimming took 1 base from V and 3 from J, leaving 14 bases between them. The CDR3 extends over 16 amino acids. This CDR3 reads CASSLFSGQNYNEQFF. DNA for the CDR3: TGTGCCAGCAGCTTGTTTAGTGGACAGAACTACAATGAGCAGTTCTTC.

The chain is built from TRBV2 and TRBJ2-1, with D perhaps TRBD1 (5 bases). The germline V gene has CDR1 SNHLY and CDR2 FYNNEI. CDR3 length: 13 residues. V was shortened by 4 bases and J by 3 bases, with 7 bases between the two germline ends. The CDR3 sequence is CASSADSYNEQFF. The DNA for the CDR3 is TGTGCCAGCAGTGCCGACAGCTACAATGAGCAGTTCTTC.

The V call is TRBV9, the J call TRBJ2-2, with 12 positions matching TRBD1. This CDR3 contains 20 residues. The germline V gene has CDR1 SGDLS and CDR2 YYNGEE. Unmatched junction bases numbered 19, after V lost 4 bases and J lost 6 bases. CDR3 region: CASSPPGGDRGRVSAGELFF. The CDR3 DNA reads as TGTGCCAGCAGCCCACCCGGGGGGGACAGGGGGCGCGTGAGTGCCGGGGAGCTGTTTTTT.

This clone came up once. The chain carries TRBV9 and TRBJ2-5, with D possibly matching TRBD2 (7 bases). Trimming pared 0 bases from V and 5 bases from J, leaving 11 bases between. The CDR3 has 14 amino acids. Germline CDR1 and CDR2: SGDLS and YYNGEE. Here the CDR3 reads CASSVEGGVETQYF. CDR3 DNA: TGTGCCAGCAGCGTAGAAGGGGGGGTGGAGACCCAGTACTTC.

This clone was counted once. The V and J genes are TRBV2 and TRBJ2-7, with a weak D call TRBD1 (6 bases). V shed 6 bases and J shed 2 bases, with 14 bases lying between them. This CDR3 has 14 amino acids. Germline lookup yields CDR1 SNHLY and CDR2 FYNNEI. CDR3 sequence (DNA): TGTGCCAGCAGCGAACAGGGATTAACCTACGAGCAGTACTTC. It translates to CASSEQGLTYEQYF.

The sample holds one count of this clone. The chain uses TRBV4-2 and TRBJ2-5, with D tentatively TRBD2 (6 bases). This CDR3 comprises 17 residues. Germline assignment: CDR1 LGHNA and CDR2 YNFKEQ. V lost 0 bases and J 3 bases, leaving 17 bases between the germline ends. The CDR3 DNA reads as TGTGCCAGCAGCCAAGATGGGACGGGAGAAGGAGAAGAGACCCAGTACTTC. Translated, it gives CASSQDGTGEGEETQYF.

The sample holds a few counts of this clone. The CDR3 DNA follows: TGTGCCAGCCGCAGGGGCACCGGGGAGCTGTTTTTT. Translation: CASRRGTGELFF. The chain couples TRBV11-3 to TRBJ2-2; D possibly corresponds to TRBD1 (6 bases). The germline CDR1 and CDR2 sequences are SGHNT and YENEEA. Trimming pared 8 bases from V and 4 bases from J, leaving 8 bases between. CDR3 length equals 12 residues. Looking up the rest from reference TRBV11-3 and TRBJ2-2 gives the full variable domain: EAGVVQSPRYKIIEKKQPVAFWCNPISGHNTLYWYLQNLGQGPELLIRYENEEAVDDSQLPKDRFSAERLKGVDSTLKIQPAELGDSAVYLCASRRGTGELFFGEGSRLTVL.

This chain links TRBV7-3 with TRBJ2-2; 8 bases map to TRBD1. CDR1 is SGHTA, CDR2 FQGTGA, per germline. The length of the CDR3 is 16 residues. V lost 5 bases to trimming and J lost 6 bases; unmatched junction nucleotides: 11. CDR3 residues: CASSQSGTGAAGELFF. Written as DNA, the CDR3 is TGTGCCAGCAGCCAAAGTGGGACAGGTGCTGCCGGGGAGCTGTTTTTT.

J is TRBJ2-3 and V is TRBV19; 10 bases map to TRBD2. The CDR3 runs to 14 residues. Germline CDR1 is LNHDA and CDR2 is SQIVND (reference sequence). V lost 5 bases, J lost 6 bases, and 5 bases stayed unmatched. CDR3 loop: CASSPRTSGDTQYF. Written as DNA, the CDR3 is TGTGCCAGTAGTCCTCGGACTAGCGGCGATACGCAGTATTTT.

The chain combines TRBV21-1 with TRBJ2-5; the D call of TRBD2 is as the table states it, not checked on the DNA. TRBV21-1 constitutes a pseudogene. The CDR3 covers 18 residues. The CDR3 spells CASSTRLAGDLYQETQYF. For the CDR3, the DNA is TGTGCCAGCAGCACCCGACTAGCGGGAGACTTGTACCAAGAGACCCAGTACTTC.

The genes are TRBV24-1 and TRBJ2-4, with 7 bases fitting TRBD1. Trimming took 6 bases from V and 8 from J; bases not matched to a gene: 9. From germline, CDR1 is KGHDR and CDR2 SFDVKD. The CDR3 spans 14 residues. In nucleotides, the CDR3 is TGTGCCACCAGTAGGACAGGTAGTGAGGACATTCAGTACTTC. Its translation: CATSRTGSEDIQYF.

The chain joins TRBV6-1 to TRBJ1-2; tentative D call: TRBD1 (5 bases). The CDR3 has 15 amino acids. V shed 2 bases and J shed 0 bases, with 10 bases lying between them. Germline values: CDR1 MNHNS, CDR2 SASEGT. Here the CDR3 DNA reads TGTGCCAGCAGTGAACGGGGACTCCCTAACTATGGCTACACCTTC. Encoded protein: CASSERGLPNYGYTF.

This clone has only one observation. The CDR3 sequence is CASSAAGTSRETQYF. CDR3 in DNA: TGTGCCAGCAGCGCAGCCGGGACTAGTCGCGAGACCCAGTACTTC. The V call is TRBV9, the J call TRBJ2-5; 8 bases match TRBD2. V was clipped by 3 bases and J by 5 bases; unmatched bases: 9. Germline CDR1 and CDR2: SGDLS and YYNGEE. The CDR3 has 15 residues.

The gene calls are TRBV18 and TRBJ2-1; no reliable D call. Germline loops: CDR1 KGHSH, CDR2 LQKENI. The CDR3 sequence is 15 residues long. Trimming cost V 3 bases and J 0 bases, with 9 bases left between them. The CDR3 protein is CASSPYRNSYNEQFF. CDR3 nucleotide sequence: TGTGCCAGCTCACCGTACAGAAACTCCTACAATGAGCAGTTCTTC.

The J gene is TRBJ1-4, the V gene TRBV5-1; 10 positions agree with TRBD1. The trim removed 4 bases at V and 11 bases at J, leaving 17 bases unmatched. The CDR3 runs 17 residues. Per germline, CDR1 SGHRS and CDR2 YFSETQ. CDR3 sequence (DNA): TGCGCCAGCAGCGCCCTCTTCGAGGGACAGGGGAGGAAGAAACTGTTTTTT. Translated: CASSALFEGQGRKKLFF.

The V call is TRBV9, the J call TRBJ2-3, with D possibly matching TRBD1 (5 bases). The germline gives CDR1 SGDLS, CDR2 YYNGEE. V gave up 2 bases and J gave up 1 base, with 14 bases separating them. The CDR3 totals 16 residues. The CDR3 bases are TGTGCCAGCAGCGTCCAAGGGGCAGGTCGCACAGATACGCAGTATTTT. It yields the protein CASSVQGAGRTDTQYF.

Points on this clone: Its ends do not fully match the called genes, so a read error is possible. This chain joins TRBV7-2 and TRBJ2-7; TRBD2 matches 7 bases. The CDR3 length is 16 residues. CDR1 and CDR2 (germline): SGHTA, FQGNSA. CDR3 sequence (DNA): TGTGCCAGCAGCTTAAAATCTCCGGGACTACTATACGGGCAGTACTTC. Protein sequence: CASSLKSPGLLYGQYF.